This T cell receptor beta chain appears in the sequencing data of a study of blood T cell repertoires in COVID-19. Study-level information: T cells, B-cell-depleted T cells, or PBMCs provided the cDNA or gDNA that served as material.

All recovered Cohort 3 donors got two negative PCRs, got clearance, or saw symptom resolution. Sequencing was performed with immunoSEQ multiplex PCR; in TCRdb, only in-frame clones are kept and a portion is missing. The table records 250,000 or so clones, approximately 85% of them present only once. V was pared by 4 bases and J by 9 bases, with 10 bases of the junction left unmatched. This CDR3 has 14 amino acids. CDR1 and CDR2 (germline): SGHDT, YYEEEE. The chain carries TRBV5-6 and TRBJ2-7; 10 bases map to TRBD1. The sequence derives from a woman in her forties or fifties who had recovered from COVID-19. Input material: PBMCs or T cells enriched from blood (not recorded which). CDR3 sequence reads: CASSRGDRGGRQYF. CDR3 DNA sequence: TGTGCCAGCAGCCGAGGGGACAGGGGCGGTCGGCAGTACTTC.